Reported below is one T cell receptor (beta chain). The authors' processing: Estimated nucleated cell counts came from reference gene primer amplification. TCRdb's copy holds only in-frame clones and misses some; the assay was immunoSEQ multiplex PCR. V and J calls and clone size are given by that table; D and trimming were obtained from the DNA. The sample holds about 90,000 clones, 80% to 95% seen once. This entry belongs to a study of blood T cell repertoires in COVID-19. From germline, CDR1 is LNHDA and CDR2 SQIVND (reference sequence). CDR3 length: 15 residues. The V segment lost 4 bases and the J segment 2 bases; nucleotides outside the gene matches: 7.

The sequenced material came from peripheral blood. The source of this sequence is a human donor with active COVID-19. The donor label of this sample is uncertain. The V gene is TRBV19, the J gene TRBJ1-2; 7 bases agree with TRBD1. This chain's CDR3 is CASSTIDRVNYGYTF. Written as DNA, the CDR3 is TGTGCCAGTAGTACCATAGACAGGGTGAACTATGGCTACACCTTC.